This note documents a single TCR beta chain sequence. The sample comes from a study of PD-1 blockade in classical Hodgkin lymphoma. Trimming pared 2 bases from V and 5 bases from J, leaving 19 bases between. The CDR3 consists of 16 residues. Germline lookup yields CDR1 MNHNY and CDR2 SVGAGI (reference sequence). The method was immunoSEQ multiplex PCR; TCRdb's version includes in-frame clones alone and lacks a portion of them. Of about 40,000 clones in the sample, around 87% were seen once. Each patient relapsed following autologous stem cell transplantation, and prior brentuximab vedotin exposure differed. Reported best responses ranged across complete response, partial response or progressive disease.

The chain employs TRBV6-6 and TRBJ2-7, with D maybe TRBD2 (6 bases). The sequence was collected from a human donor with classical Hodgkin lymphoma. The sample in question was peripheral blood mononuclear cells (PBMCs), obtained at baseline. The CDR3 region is CASSYRRGLTMNEQYF. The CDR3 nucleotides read TGTGCCAGCAGTTACCGGCGGGGCCTAACTATGAACGAGCAGTACTTC.